The rows below give T cell receptor beta chains drawn from one sample of a study of T cells expressing NK-cell markers. For each CDR3 protein, TCRdb gives one entry from its re-call of the 5' RACE reads, without DNA. This repertoire comprises a few hundred thousand distinct CDR3 sequences; its ten largest clones make up roughly 5.5%. Specimen: blood T cells: a sorted CD56 or NKG2C T cell subset, CD4+ or CD8+ T cells, or bulk PBMC T cells (not recorded which). The receptors stem from a man aged 18 to 69 in good health. CDR3s include the opening cysteine and the closing phenylalanine or tryptophan. Fields, in order: J gene, V gene, CDR3 protein.

>TRBJ2-1|TRBV18
CASSPPAGSGNEQFF
>TRBJ2-1|TRBV2
CASSRELAGVKNEQFF
>TRBJ2-7|TRBV20-1
CSASRAQHYEQYF
>TRBJ2-1|TRBV6-1
CASREQGSYNEQFF
>TRBJ2-5|TRBV4-2
CASSTGTGGKETQYF
>TRBJ2-1|TRBV9
CASSVGTSARPYNEQFF
>TRBJ2-1|TRBV5-4
CASSLVASEQFF
>TRBJ1-1|TRBV5-1
CASSVIRGVEAFF
>TRBJ1-1|TRBV5-1
CASSPRLRQSPPEAFF
>TRBJ2-3|TRBV19
CASSRAATSTDTQYF
>TRBJ2-5|TRBV15
CATSRSSGTRETQYF
>TRBJ2-4|TRBV20-1
CSVPPPVAKNIQYF
>TRBJ2-7|TRBV11-3
CASSLCALIIYEQYF
>TRBJ2-5|TRBV27
CASRGLPRGTQYF
>TRBJ2-5|TRBV20-1
CSALPSFLRLADRETQYF
>TRBJ2-7|TRBV28
CASTLDRGRREQYF
>TRBJ1-6|TRBV3-1
CASSHETRGDSPLHF
>TRBJ1-4|TRBV7-2
CASSPRDRGVTNEKLFF
>TRBJ1-1|TRBV6-1
CASSRGTAMPEAFF
>TRBJ2-1|TRBV5-6
CASSLAQQGNRFF
>TRBJ2-7|TRBV12-3/TRBV12-4
CASSSYTGAVEQYF
>TRBJ2-5|TRBV6-5
CASSYGGGAGQTQYF
>TRBJ2-3|TRBV12-3/TRBV12-4
CASSSRTGSDTDTQYF
>TRBJ1-5|TRBV29-1
CSVTDGNQPQHF
>TRBJ2-3|TRBV7-9
CASSLPNPSVPYF
>TRBJ2-6|TRBV5-1
CASSPSFGVSGANVLTF
>TRBJ2-7|TRBV4-2
CASSQDRDRSDEQYF
>TRBJ1-4|TRBV6-1
CASSEQGGFGRTNEKLFF
>TRBJ2-5|TRBV6-1
CASSRVAYQETQYF
>TRBJ2-5|TRBV7-8
CASSLASDRQETQYF
>TRBJ2-7|TRBV12-5
CASGLVTYEQYF
>TRBJ2-7|TRBV6-5
CASSYTAGTNYEQYF